This is a list of T cell receptor beta chains from one sample in a study of blood T cell repertoires in COVID-19. Generated by immunoSEQ multiplex PCR, the TCRdb table keeps only in-frame clones and is missing some. This sample has more than 150,000 clones, with almost 80% found just once. Sequencing was done on a sample of peripheral blood. These receptors all stem from a woman in her 70s with acute or convalescent COVID-19. Each CDR3 is given with its conserved first and last residue. A D gene is named only where the DNA matches it firmly. Clone size is given for some rows only: seen once, a few or many times, or a class if the clone is expanded.

J | D | V | length | size | CDR3 | DNA
TRBJ2-1 | . | TRBV21-1 | 18 | . | CASSGLYPPAGSYNEQFF | TGTGCCAGCAGCGGACTCTACCCCCCGGCAGGATCCTACAATGAGCAGTTCTTC
TRBJ2-5 | TRBD2 | TRBV7-3 | 15 | once | CASSLSGSVQETQYF | TGTGCCAGCAGCCTTAGCGGGAGCGTCCAAGAGACCCAGTACTTC
TRBJ2-7 | TRBD2 | TRBV6-6 | 14 | . | CASSSTSGNNEQYF | TGTGCCAGCAGCTCGACTAGCGGGAACAACGAGCAGTACTTC
TRBJ2-2 | TRBD1 | TRBV5-4 | 15 | few | CASSRTGVPTGELFF | TGTGCCAGCAGTCGGACAGGGGTCCCCACCGGGGAGCTGTTTTTT
TRBJ1-4 | . | TRBV27 | 15 | . | CASSLSRATNEKLFF | TGTGCCAGCAGTTTATCCCGTGCAACTAATGAAAAACTGTTTTTT
TRBJ2-7 | TRBD1 | TRBV7-2 | 14 | . | CASSQPDRVGEQYF | TGTGCCAGCAGCCAGCCAGACAGGGTTGGCGAGCAGTACTTC
TRBJ2-5 | TRBD2 | TRBV24-1 | 13 | . | CATSGSGGETQYF | TGTGCCACCAGTGGGTCCGGGGGGGAGACCCAGTACTTC
TRBJ2-1 | TRBD1 | TRBV5-1 | 14 | . | CASSLEGARNEQFF | TGCGCCAGCAGCTTGGAGGGGGCAAGGAATGAGCAGTTCTTC
TRBJ1-1 | . | TRBV7-2 | 13 | . | CASSLLMNTEAFF | TGTGCCAGCAGCTTACTAATGAACACTGAAGCTTTCTTT
TRBJ1-5 | . | TRBV3-1/TRBV3-2 | 16 | . | CASSQMTGAGNQPQHF | TGTGCCAGCAGCCAAATGACAGGCGCTGGCAATCAGCCCCAGCATTTT
TRBJ1-1 | TRBD1 | TRBV5-6 | 16 | . | CASSGGTGPMNTEAFF | TGTGCCAGCAGCGGTGGGACAGGGCCTATGAACACTGAAGCTTTCTTT
TRBJ2-3 | TRBD2 | TRBV7-2 | 16 | once | CASSLQISAGGDTQYF | TGTGCCAGCAGCTTACAGATATCGGCGGGAGGGGATACGCAGTATTTT
TRBJ2-7 | TRBD2 | TRBV11-2 | 17 | . | CASSLDPGTRGWGEQYF | TGTGCCAGCAGCTTAGACCCCGGGACTAGGGGGTGGGGGGAGCAGTACTTC
TRBJ2-1 | TRBD2 | TRBV5-1 | 15 | . | CASSLAGLAPNEQFF | TGCGCCAGCAGCTTGGCGGGACTAGCCCCCAATGAGCAGTTCTTC
TRBJ2-7 | . | TRBV21-1 | 17 | . | CASSKRIGHRRTYEQYF | TGTGCCAGCAGCAAAAGAATAGGACATCGAAGGACCTACGAGCAGTACTTC
TRBJ2-7 | . | TRBV11-2 | 14 | . | CASSPGQPRDEQYF | TGTGCCAGCAGCCCCGGACAGCCTAGAGACGAGCAGTACTTC
TRBJ2-5 | TRBD2 | TRBV6-4 | 15 | . | CASRYTSGRTETQYF | TGTGCCAGCAGGTACACTAGCGGGAGAACAGAGACCCAGTACTTC
TRBJ1-5 | TRBD1 | TRBV10-3 | 14 | few | CAIREGTDNQPQHF | TGTGCCATCAGGGAAGGGACAGACAATCAGCCCCAGCATTTT
TRBJ1-1 | . | TRBV7-2 | 15 | . | CASSFLGGVRTEAFF | TGTGCCAGCAGCTTTCTTGGCGGGGTTCGAACTGAAGCTTTCTTT
TRBJ2-7 | TRBD2 | TRBV5-5 | 16 | . | CASSLQPGTTITEQYF | TGTGCCAGCAGCTTACAACCAGGGACTACCATCACCGAGCAGTACTTC
TRBJ1-1 | . | TRBV5-1 | 13 | few | CASSSPQGTEAFF | TGCGCCAGCAGCTCGCCGCAGGGGACTGAAGCTTTCTTT
TRBJ2-1 | TRBD2 | TRBV5-1 | 16 | . | CASSLVSSGRYNEQFF | TGCGCCAGCAGCTTGGTGTCTAGCGGGAGGTACAATGAGCAGTTCTTC
TRBJ2-3 | . | TRBV7-2 | 15 | . | CASSFRLQGTDTQYF | TGTGCCAGCAGCTTTCGATTACAGGGCACAGATACGCAGTATTTT
TRBJ2-2 | TRBD2 | TRBV19 | 16 | . | CASSDVGGRGSGELFF | TGTGCCAGTAGTGACGTTGGCGGGAGGGGGTCCGGGGAGCTGTTTTTT
TRBJ2-7 | TRBD1 | TRBV2 | 15 | . | CASRVRTGEAIEQYF | TGTGCCAGCAGGGTAAGGACAGGGGAGGCAATCGAGCAGTACTTC
TRBJ2-7 | TRBD2 | TRBV15 | 15 | . | CATSRDRGRTYEQYF | TGTGCCACCAGCAGAGACCGCGGGAGGACCTACGAGCAGTACTTC
TRBJ2-1 | TRBD2 | TRBV3-1/TRBV3-2 | 15 | . | CASSQGLAGGLEQFF | TGTGCCAGCAGCCAAGGACTAGCGGGAGGGCTTGAGCAGTTCTTC
TRBJ2-7 | TRBD1 | TRBV3-1/TRBV3-2 | 15 | . | CASSPRTGGYYEQYF | TGTGCCAGCAGCCCTCGGACAGGGGGATACTACGAGCAGTACTTC
TRBJ2-7 | TRBD1 | TRBV19 | 14 | few | CASSSGTGPAEQYF | TGTGCCAGTAGTTCCGGGACAGGGCCCGCCGAGCAGTACTTC
TRBJ2-1 | . | TRBV4-2 | 15 | . | CASSQVGGSRVNPFF | TGTGCCAGCAGCCAAGTGGGAGGTAGCAGGGTGAACCCGTTCTTC
TRBJ1-6 | . | TRBV24-1 | 14 | . | CAPRGGRRNSPLHF | TGTGCCCCCAGAGGGGGACGTAGAAATTCACCCCTCCACTTT